These T cell receptor beta chains were read from a single sample in a study of blood T cell repertoires in COVID-19. Clones were sequenced by immunoSEQ multiplex PCR, and TCRdb holds only the in-frame ones, with some missing. The sample yields roughly 14,000 clones, approximately 83% seen once. Sequencing was performed on peripheral blood. The receptors here all came from a human donor in a cohort sampled during active COVID-19. CDR3s include the opening cysteine and the closing phenylalanine or tryptophan. A D gene is named only where the DNA matches it firmly. Clone size is not always given. Where it is, it says once, few, many or a class for expanded clones.

j_call clone_size d_call v_call cdr3_nt cdr3_aa
TRBJ2-7 - - TRBV7-9 TGTGCCAGCAGCTTAGGGACAGAACCACACGAGCAGTACTTC CASSLGTEPHEQYF
TRBJ2-2 - TRBD2 TRBV7-3 TGTGCCAGCAGCCGGACTAGCGGGGGGCGAGCCGGGGAGCTGTTTTTT CASSRTSGGRAGELFF
TRBJ1-2 - - TRBV10-3 TGTGCCATCAGTGTTGGAGTTCCCCCCGATGGCTACACCTTC CAISVGVPPDGYTF
TRBJ1-5 - - TRBV6-5 TGTGCCAGCAGTTCCCGTGGTCGGGATAGCAATCAGCCCCAGCATTTT CASSSRGRDSNQPQHF
TRBJ2-7 - TRBD1 TRBV19 TGTGCCAGTAGTATCAGGGGACAGGGGAGCTACGAGCAGTACTTC CASSIRGQGSYEQYF
TRBJ2-7 - - TRBV2 TGTGCCAGCAGTTTTTTCGCGGTACCGTACGAGCAGTACTTC CASSFFAVPYEQYF
TRBJ2-6 - - TRBV11-2 TGTGCAGTGGGGGGTACTGGGGCCAACGTCCTGACTTTC CAVGGTGANVLTF
TRBJ2-2 - TRBD2 TRBV18 TGTGCCAGCGCTCCCGGGACGGGACGCTTAGCGGGCACCGGGGAGCTGTTTTTT CASAPGTGRLAGTGELFF
TRBJ1-6 few - TRBV18 TGTGCCAGCTCACCCGGGGGTGGTTCACCCCTCCACTTT CASSPGGGSPLHF
TRBJ1-6 - - TRBV4-3 TGCGCCAGCAGCCAAGAAACCCGGTTTCATTCACCCCTCCACTTT CASSQETRFHSPLHF
TRBJ2-2 few - TRBV21-1 TGTGCCAGCAGCAAAAGGAGGGGCACACCGGACACCGGGGAGCTGTTTTTT CASSKRRGTPDTGELFF
TRBJ2-5 - TRBD2 TRBV4-2 TGTGCCCCCAGCCACGACGGCGGGGGGGAAAAGACCCAGTACTTC CAPSHDGGGEKTQYF
TRBJ1-1 - - TRBV7-2 TGTGCCAGCAGCTTTAGGGGTCCCACTGAAGCTTTCTTT CASSFRGPTEAFF
TRBJ1-6 medium-sized - TRBV6-1 TGTGCCAGCAGTGACAGTTCTCATTCACCCCTCCACTTT CASSDSSHSPLHF
TRBJ2-2 - TRBD2 TRBV6-5 TGTGCCAGCAGTTACATAGGCGGGGGGTTAACCGGGGAGCTGTTTTTT CASSYIGGGLTGELFF
TRBJ1-6 - - TRBV2 TGTGCCAGCAGACCAGGGCGAACTAATTCACCCCTCCACTTT CASRPGRTNSPLHF
TRBJ1-2 - - TRBV6-1 TGTGCCAGCAGTGAAGGGACAGCGATCTATGGCTACACCTTC CASSEGTAIYGYTF
TRBJ2-7 - TRBD1 TRBV5-1 TGCGCCAGCAGCCGCGGGACAGGGGGATTCGGCGAGCAGTACTTC CASSRGTGGFGEQYF
TRBJ2-2 - - TRBV29-1 TGCAGCGTTGGACGACAGGGACTGAACACCGGGGAGCTGTTTTTT CSVGRQGLNTGELFF
TRBJ1-1 - TRBD1 TRBV29-1 TGCAGCGTAGGGGGGGGTCGGACAGGGCGGATGAACACTGAAGCTTTCTTT CSVGGGRTGRMNTEAFF
TRBJ1-3 - - TRBV5-4 TGTGCCAGCAGCCCGGACAGATCCTCTGGAAACACCATATATTTT CASSPDRSSGNTIYF
TRBJ2-7 few TRBD1 TRBV29-1 TGCAGCGCTGCGGGACAGGCGGGCTCCTACGAGCAGTACTTC CSAAGQAGSYEQYF
TRBJ2-3 - - TRBV18 TGTGCCAGCTCACGCGATACAGGAATTACAGATACGCAGTATTTT CASSRDTGITDTQYF
TRBJ1-2 once TRBD1 TRBV5-4 TGTGCCAGCAGCCGGGACAGGGTAGGATTTGGCTACACCTTC CASSRDRVGFGYTF
TRBJ2-7 - - TRBV3-1/TRBV3-2 TGTGCCAGCAGCCTAACGATGGCGGCCCACGAGCAGTACTTC CASSLTMAAHEQYF
TRBJ2-3 once TRBD2 TRBV19 TGTGCCAGTAGTCAATTTAGCGGGGAGACAGATACGCAGTATTTT CASSQFSGETDTQYF
TRBJ2-3 - TRBD2 TRBV5-3 TGTGCCAGAAGCCCAAGAGGACTAGCGGGGGGGCCTAGCACAGATACGCAGTATTTT CARSPRGLAGGPSTDTQYF
TRBJ1-6 - - TRBV7-9 TGTGCCAGCAGCTTAGGGGTCGGGGGGATTTCACCCCTCCACTTT CASSLGVGGISPLHF
TRBJ2-5 - - TRBV7-9 TGTGCCAGCAGCTTAAATCTCGGGGAGACCCAGTACTTC CASSLNLGETQYF
TRBJ1-4 - - TRBV4-3 TGCGCCAGCAGTTCGCAGGGGATGTCTAATGAAAAACTGTTTTTT CASSSQGMSNEKLFF
TRBJ2-3 once TRBD2 TRBV6-5 TGTGCCAGCAGTTACGGGACTAGCGGGCAAGATACGCAGTATTTT CASSYGTSGQDTQYF
TRBJ2-6 - - TRBV18 TGTGCCAGCTCACCACCGTCCCTATCTGGGGCCAACGTCCTGACTTTC CASSPPSLSGANVLTF
TRBJ2-5 - TRBD1 TRBV10-3 TGTGCCATCAACATCGGACAGGGTGGGCAAGAGACCCAGTACTTC CAINIGQGGQETQYF
TRBJ2-7 few - TRBV6-5 TGTGCCAGCAGTTACTTTCCGGGTAGCCACGAGCAGTACTTC CASSYFPGSHEQYF
TRBJ2-1 - - TRBV6-2/TRBV6-3 TGTGCCAGCAGCCGCCCGGGGGGCGTCTTTAATGAGCAGTTCTTC CASSRPGGVFNEQFF
TRBJ1-5 - TRBD1 TRBV7-2 TGTGCCAGCAGCTTAGGGACAGGGTATACTCAGCCCCAGCATTTT CASSLGTGYTQPQHF